The 20 T cell receptor beta chains listed next were all sequenced from one sample in a study of immune evolution from preneoplasia to lung adenocarcinoma. Only in-frame clones appear in the TCRdb table, and some are missing; sequencing was by immunoSEQ multiplex PCR. Altogether 4,000 to 6,000 clones are present, around 84% being singletons, with the ten largest covering roughly 8.6%. The specimen was FFPE normal lung tissue adjacent to the tumor. Receptors originate from a person aged 45 to 69 with lung adenocarcinoma.

V gene TRBV6-1 combines with J gene TRBJ2-7; D unclear. Per germline, CDR1 MNHNS and CDR2 SASEGT. V was shortened by 7 bases and J by 1 base, with 17 bases between the two germline ends. CDR3 length: 15 residues. The CDR3 DNA sequence: TGTGCCAGCAATCATGAGCCAGGAATATCCTACGAGCAGTACTTC. Its translation is CASNHEPGISYEQYF.

The chain links TRBV2 to TRBJ2-7; D is unresolved. V shed 3 bases and J shed 3 bases, with 0 bases lying between them. Looked up from germline, CDR1 is SNHLY and CDR2 is FYNNEI. The CDR3 loop spans 10 amino acids. CDR3 DNA: TGTGCCAGCAGTGACTACGAGCAGTACTTC. It yields the protein CASSDYEQYF.

This rearrangement joins TRBV30 to TRBJ2-7; 11 bases fit TRBD1. J gave up 6 bases and V 3 bases, and 10 bases lay outside the gene matches. CDR1 is GTSNPN, CDR2 SVGIG, per germline (reference sequence). The CDR3 contains 15 residues. CDR3: CAWSETGTGGSEQYF. CDR3 nucleotide sequence: TGTGCCTGGAGCGAAACCGGGACAGGGGGGTCCGAGCAGTACTTC.

The rearrangement joins TRBV9 to TRBJ2-1, with D maybe TRBD2 (5 bases). V was pared by 2 bases and J by 2 bases, with 14 bases between. Germline loops: CDR1 SGDLS, CDR2 YYNGEE. The CDR3 is 16 amino acids. CDR3 sequence reads: CASSVQWEPTYNEQFF. CDR3 nucleotide sequence: TGTGCCAGCAGCGTCCAGTGGGAGCCGACCTACAATGAGCAGTTCTTC.

CDR3 nucleotide sequence: TGTGCCAGCAGCCGGGGCCTAAGGGAGCAGTTCTTC. It codes for CASSRGLREQFF. The J gene is TRBJ2-1, the V gene TRBV7-9; D possibly matches TRBD1 or TRBD2 (5 bases each). This CDR3 spans 12 amino acids. The ends were cut back, 5 bases at V and 10 bases at J, with 12 bases in the middle. Germline V CDR1 and CDR2: SEHNR, FQNEAQ (reference sequence).

The J gene is TRBJ1-1, the V gene TRBV30; TRBD1 is a possible D gene (5 bases). The ends were cut back, 1 base at V and 2 bases at J, with 14 bases in the middle. Germline CDR1 reads GTSNPN; CDR2 reads SVGIG (reference sequence). CDR3 size: 15 residues. The CDR3 region is CAWSGGGMGNTEAFF. CDR3 nucleotide sequence: TGTGCCTGGAGTGGGGGGGGAATGGGTAACACTGAAGCTTTCTTT.

By share of the sample, this clone is large. This chain connects TRBV4-1 to TRBJ2-3, with D perhaps TRBD2 (6 bases). Germline CDR1 is MGHRA and CDR2 is YSYEKL. This CDR3 contains 16 residues. Trimming shortened V by 4 bases and J by 1 base, and 15 bases separated the two germline ends. The CDR3 region has the DNA TGCGCCAGCAGCCTAGAGGGAGGTAGCGGCACAGATACGCAGTATTTT. It codes for CASSLEGGSGTDTQYF.

This rearrangement joins TRBV5-1 to TRBJ1-5; D gene ambiguous. The CDR3 is made up of 15 amino acids. Per the germline V gene, CDR1 is SGHRS and CDR2 is YFSETQ. Trimming took off 4 bases at V and 0 bases at J, with 11 bases between the two ends. CDR3 loop: CASSVEGISNQPQHF. CDR3 DNA: TGCGCCAGCAGCGTAGAAGGGATTAGCAATCAGCCCCAGCATTTT.

The chain combines TRBV21-1 with TRBJ2-4; no check of the table's D call, TRBD1, against the DNA was made. TRBV21-1 is shown as a pseudogene. This CDR3 region has 17 residues. The CDR3 sequence is CASSKADRGYCWDIQYF. The CDR3 bases are TGTGCCAGCAGCAAAGCCGACAGGGGGTACTGTTGGGACATTCAGTACTTC.

The chain recombines TRBV5-4 with TRBJ2-1, with a weak D call TRBD1 (5 bases). The germline gives CDR1 SGHNT, CDR2 YYREEE (reference sequence). V was clipped by 0 bases and J by 5 bases, with 9 bases between them. The CDR3 consists of 14 residues. CDR3 sequence: CASSLVVTDNEQFF. As DNA, the CDR3 is TGTGCCAGCAGCTTGGTGGTGACAGACAATGAGCAGTTCTTC.

J is TRBJ2-7 and V is TRBV4-2; tentatively, D is TRBD2 (5 bases). This CDR3 is 15 amino acids long. The V and J ends lost 0 bases and 3 bases respectively, with 12 bases between them. Germline CDR1 LGHNA, CDR2 YNFKEQ. The CDR3 DNA sequence: TGTGCCAGCAGCCAAGAATACACACGGGGCTACGAGCAGTACTTC. It yields the protein CASSQEYTRGYEQYF.

This rearrangement joins TRBV5-1 to TRBJ2-7; D could derive from TRBD1 or TRBD2 (5 bases each). V dropped 0 bases and J dropped 0 bases, with 13 bases sitting between them. Germline loops: CDR1 SGHRS, CDR2 YFSETQ. The CDR3 contains 16 residues. The DNA for the CDR3 is TGCGCCAGCAGCTTGGGGGGACGGGACGGCTCCTACGAGCAGTACTTC. Protein sequence: CASSLGGRDGSYEQYF.

The V and J genes are TRBV29-1 and TRBJ1-2; 9 nucleotides agree with TRBD1. Germline CDR1 and CDR2: SQVTM and ANQGSEA. V lost 6 bases and J lost 7; bases outside the gene matches: 6. The CDR3 contains 12 residues. The CDR3 reads CSVEDRGGGYTF. The CDR3 bases are TGCAGCGTGGAGGACAGGGGTGGTGGCTACACCTTC.

The CDR3 protein is CASSSNRGPNEKLFF. CDR3 DNA sequence: TGTGCCAGCAGTTCAAACAGGGGGCCTAATGAAAAACTGTTTTTT. The J gene is TRBJ1-4, the V gene TRBV5-6; 9 bases fit TRBD1. The length of the CDR3 is 15 residues. Per the germline V gene, CDR1 is SGHDT and CDR2 is YYEEEE. J gave up 3 bases and V 5 bases, and 5 bases lay outside the gene matches.

This chain uses TRBV29-1 with TRBJ2-2, with TRBD2 matching over 7 bases. This CDR3 has 11 amino acids. The germline V gene has CDR1 SQVTM and CDR2 ANQGSEA. J was trimmed by 6 bases and V by 5 bases; bases with no gene match: 0. The CDR3 protein is CSVTSAGELFF. DNA for the CDR3: TGCAGCGTTACTAGCGCCGGGGAGCTGTTTTTT.

The chain combines TRBV6-1 with TRBJ2-7; 7 bases are a match to TRBD2. Germline CDR1 reads MNHNS; CDR2 reads SASEGT. CDR3 length: 15 amino acids. Germline trimming cut 2 bases from V and 0 bases from J; bases unmatched to any gene: 4. CDR3 nucleotide sequence: TGTGCCAGCAGTGAAAGAGCGGGGAGCTCCTACGAGCAGTACTTC. Encoded protein: CASSERAGSSYEQYF.

The chain joins TRBV2 to TRBJ1-1; D ambiguous. The CDR3 spans 13 residues. Between the trimmed V and J ends, which lost 9 bases and 5 bases, there was a span of 16 bases. Per germline, CDR1 SNHLY and CDR2 FYNNEI. This CDR3 is CASSWAVGTEAFF. In DNA, the CDR3 is TGTGCCAGTTCCTGGGCAGTGGGGACTGAAGCTTTCTTT. The full variable domain, its missing parts supplied by reference TRBV2 and TRBJ1-1, is EPEVTQTPSHQVTQMGQEVILRCVPISNHLYFYWYRQILGQKVEFLVSFYNNEISEKSEIFDDQFSVERPDGSNFTLKIRSTKLEDSAMYFCASSWAVGTEAFFGQGTRLTVV.

The J gene is TRBJ2-7, the V gene TRBV11-2; D is ambiguous. V was cut by 2 bases and J by 6 bases, with 8 bases left in between. CDR3 length equals 12 residues. CDR1 SGHAT and CDR2 FQNNGV come from the germline V gene. CDR3 nucleotide sequence: TGTGCCAGCAGCTTAAATGGTCTCGAGCAGTACTTC. Protein: CASSLNGLEQYF.

The chain couples TRBV5-6 to TRBJ2-2; no clear D. Germline values: CDR1 SGHDT, CDR2 YYEEEE. There are 14 residues in the CDR3. V lost 0 bases to trimming and J lost 7 bases, with 10 bases between them. CDR3 protein: CASSLVGVLGELFF. CDR3 DNA: TGTGCCAGCAGCTTGGTTGGTGTTCTCGGGGAGCTGTTTTTT.

The V and J genes are TRBV9 and TRBJ2-2; possibly TRBD1 for D (5 bases). Germline CDR1 and CDR2: SGDLS and YYNGEE. The CDR3 loop spans 14 amino acids. V gave up 4 bases and J gave up 3 bases, with 10 bases separating them. The CDR3 sequence: CASSMTVYTGELFF. The CDR3 DNA follows: TGTGCCAGCAGCATGACAGTCTACACCGGGGAGCTGTTTTTT.